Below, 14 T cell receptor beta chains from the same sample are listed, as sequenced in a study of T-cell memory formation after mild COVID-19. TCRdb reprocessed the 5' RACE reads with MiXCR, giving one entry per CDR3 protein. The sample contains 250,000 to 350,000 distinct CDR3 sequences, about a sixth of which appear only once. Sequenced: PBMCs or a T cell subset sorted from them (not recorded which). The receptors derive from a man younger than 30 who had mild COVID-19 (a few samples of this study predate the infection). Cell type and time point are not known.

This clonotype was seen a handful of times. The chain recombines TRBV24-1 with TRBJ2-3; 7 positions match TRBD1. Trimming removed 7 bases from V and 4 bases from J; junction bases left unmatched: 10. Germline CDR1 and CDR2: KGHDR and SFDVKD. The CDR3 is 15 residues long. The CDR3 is CATSRQGQASDTQYF. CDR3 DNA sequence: TGTGCCACCAGCAGACAGGGACAAGCGTCAGATACGCAGTATTTT.

The CDR3 reads CSARSGGGLGEQFF. The CDR3 nucleotides read TGCAGTGCTAGATCGGGAGGGGGCCTGGGAGAGCAGTTCTTC. The rearrangement uses TRBV20-1 and TRBJ2-1, with D perhaps TRBD2 (8 bases). The CDR3 sequence is 14 residues long. Trimming took off 2 bases at V and 10 bases at J, with 18 bases between the two ends. CDR1 is DFQATT and CDR2 is SNEGSKA in the germline V gene (reference sequence).

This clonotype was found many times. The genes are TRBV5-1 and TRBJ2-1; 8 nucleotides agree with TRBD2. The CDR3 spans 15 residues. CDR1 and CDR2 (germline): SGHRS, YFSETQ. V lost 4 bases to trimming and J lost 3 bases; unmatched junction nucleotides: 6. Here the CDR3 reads CASSLGLANYNEQFF. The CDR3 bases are TGCGCCAGCAGCCTTGGACTAGCTAACTACAATGAGCAGTTCTTC.

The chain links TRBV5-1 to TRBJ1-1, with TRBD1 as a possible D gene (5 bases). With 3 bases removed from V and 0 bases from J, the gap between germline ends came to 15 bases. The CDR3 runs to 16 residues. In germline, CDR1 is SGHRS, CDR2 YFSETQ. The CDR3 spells CASSSGTGALNTEAFF. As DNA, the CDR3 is TGCGCCAGCAGCTCCGGGACTGGGGCTTTGAACACTGAAGCTTTCTTT.

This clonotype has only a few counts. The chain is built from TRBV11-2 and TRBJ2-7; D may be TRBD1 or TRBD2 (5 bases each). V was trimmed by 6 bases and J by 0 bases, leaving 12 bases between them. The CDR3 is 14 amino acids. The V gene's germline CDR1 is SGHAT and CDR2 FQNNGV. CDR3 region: CASRYPGRSYEQYF. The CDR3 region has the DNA TGTGCCAGCAGGTACCCGGGGCGCTCCTACGAGCAGTACTTC.

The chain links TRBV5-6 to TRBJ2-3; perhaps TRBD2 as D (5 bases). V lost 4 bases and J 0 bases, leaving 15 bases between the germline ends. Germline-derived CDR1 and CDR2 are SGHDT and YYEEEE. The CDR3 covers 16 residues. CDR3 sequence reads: CASSDSGWRSTDTQYF. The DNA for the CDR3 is TGTGCCAGCAGCGACTCCGGGTGGAGGAGCACAGATACGCAGTATTTT.

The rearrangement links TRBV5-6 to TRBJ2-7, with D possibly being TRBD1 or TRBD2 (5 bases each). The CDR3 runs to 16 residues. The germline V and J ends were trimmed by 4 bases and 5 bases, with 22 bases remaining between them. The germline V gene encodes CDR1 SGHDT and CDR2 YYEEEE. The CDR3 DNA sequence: TGTGCCAGCAGCGGCGGCCGGGACCGGCGAATCAACGAGCAGTACTTC. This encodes CASSGGRDRRINEQYF.

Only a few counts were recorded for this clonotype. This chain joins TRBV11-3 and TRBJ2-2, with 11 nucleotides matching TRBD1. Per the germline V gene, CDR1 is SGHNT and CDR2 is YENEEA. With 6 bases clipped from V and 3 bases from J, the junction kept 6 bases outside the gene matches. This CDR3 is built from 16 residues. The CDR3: CASRHRTGGDTGELFF. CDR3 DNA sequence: TGTGCCAGCAGACATCGGACAGGGGGCGACACCGGGGAGCTGTTTTTT.

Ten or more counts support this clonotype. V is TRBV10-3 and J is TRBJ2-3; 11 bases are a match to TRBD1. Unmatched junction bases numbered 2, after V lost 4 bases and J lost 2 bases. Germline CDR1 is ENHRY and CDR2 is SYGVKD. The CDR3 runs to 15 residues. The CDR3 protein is CAISADRGPTDTQYF. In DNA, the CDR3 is TGTGCCATCAGTGCGGACAGGGGGCCCACAGATACGCAGTATTTT.

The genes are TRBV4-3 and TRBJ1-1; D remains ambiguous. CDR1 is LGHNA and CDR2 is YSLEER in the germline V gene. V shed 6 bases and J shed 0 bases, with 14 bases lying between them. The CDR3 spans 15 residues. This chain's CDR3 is CASRQPRDMNTEAFF. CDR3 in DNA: TGCGCCAGCAGACAGCCAAGAGACATGAACACTGAAGCTTTCTTT.

CDR3 nucleotides: TGTGCCAGCAGTTCGCTCGGTACAGGGGGCGATGAGCAGTTCTTC. Encoded protein: CASSSLGTGGDEQFF. The chain employs TRBV6-2 or TRBV6-3 and TRBJ2-1; TRBD1 matches at 9 bases. V lost 4 bases to trimming and J lost 8 bases; unmatched junction nucleotides: 9. The CDR3 runs 15 residues. Germline lookup yields CDR1 MNHEY and CDR2 SVGEGT.

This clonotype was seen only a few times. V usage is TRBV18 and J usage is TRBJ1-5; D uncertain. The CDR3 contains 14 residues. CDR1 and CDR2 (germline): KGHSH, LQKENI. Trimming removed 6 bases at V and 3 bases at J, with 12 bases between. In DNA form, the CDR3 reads TGTGCCAGCTCCCCAACTGCCTCCAATCAGCCCCAGCATTTT. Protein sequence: CASSPTASNQPQHF.

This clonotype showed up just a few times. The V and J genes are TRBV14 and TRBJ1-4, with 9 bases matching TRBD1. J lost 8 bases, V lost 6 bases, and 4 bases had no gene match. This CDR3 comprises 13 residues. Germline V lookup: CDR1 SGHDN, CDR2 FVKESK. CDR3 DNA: TGTGCCAGCAGGAGGACAGGGGAAGAAAAACTGTTTTTT. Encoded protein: CASRRTGEEKLFF.

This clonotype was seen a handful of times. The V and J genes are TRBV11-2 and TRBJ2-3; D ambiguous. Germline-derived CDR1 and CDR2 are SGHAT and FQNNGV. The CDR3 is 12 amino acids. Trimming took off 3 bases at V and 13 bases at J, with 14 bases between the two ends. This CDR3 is CASSLAASWEYF. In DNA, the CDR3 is TGTGCCAGCAGCTTGGCGGCCAGTTGGGAGTATTTT.